Below, 19 T cell receptor beta chains from the same sample are listed, as sequenced in a study of long-term antiretroviral therapy in people with HIV. immunoSEQ v3.0 was run at survey level. Repertoires were generated with immunoSEQ multiplex PCR, while TCRdb's copy carries only in-frame clones and drops some. The profile shows tens of thousands of clones, about 85% of them singletons. The sample consisted of unsorted PBMCs, taken 2.3 years after starting antiretroviral therapy. The receptor source for this set is a middle-aged man with HIV.

V gene TRBV5-1 combines with J gene TRBJ2-2, with 10 positions matching TRBD1. CDR1 and CDR2 (germline): SGHRS, YFSETQ. J gave up 6 bases and V 4 bases, and 6 bases lay outside the gene matches. The CDR3 is 15 residues long. The CDR3 DNA reads TGCGCCAGCAGCCCGGGACAGGGGTATTCCGGGGAGCTGTTTTTT. This gives the protein CASSPGQGYSGELFF.

The gene calls are TRBV5-6 and TRBJ2-2; D uncertain. CDR1 is SGHDT and CDR2 is YYEEEE in the germline V gene. Trimming cost V 4 bases and J 4 bases, with 8 bases left between them. The CDR3 has 13 amino acids. In nucleotides, the CDR3 is TGTGCCAGCAGCACGGACGTCACCGGGGAGCTGTTTTTT. Translation gives CASSTDVTGELFF.

V usage is TRBV27 and J usage is TRBJ2-7; possible D gene TRBD2, 6 bases. CDR1 and CDR2 (germline): MNHEY, SMNVEV (reference sequence). Deletions cut 5 bases from V and 10 bases from J, with 18 bases between. The CDR3 loop spans 13 amino acids. Here the CDR3 reads CASSPGTVGGQYF. CDR3 in DNA: TGTGCCAGCAGTCCCGGGACCGTGGGGGGACAGTACTTC.

The chain couples TRBV6-6 to TRBJ2-7, with unresolved D. The V end lost 4 bases, the J end lost 7 bases, and 17 bases lay between the germline ends. The length of the CDR3 is 14 residues. Germline V lookup: CDR1 MNHNY, CDR2 SVGAGI (reference sequence). CDR3 protein: CASSWTAPTAEQYF. The DNA of the CDR3 is TGTGCCAGCAGTTGGACGGCTCCTACGGCTGAGCAGTACTTC.

This clone was seen more than once but under ten times. The chain couples TRBV21-1 to TRBJ2-2; TRBD2 is the table's D call, not checked against the DNA. TRBV21-1 is labeled a pseudogene. The CDR3 length is 18 residues. CDR3 protein: CASSKGLVAGANTGELFF. The CDR3 region has the DNA TGTGCCAGCAGCAAAGGTTTGGTAGCGGGGGCGAACACCGGGGAGCTGTTTTTT.

The chain employs TRBV5-1 and TRBJ2-7, with a possible D match to TRBD2 (5 bases). Per the germline V gene, CDR1 is SGHRS and CDR2 is YFSETQ. The ends were cut back, 0 bases at V and 0 bases at J, with 7 bases in the middle. The CDR3 consists of 14 residues. The DNA of the CDR3 is TGCGCCAGCAGCTTGGAAGGGAGCTCCTACGAGCAGTACTTC. This gives the protein CASSLEGSSYEQYF.

V gene TRBV19 combines with J gene TRBJ2-7; D gene unclear. Trimming stripped 0 bases from V and 3 bases from J, with 6 bases between. The CDR3 contains 13 residues. CDR1 LNHDA and CDR2 SQIVND come from the germline V gene (reference sequence). This CDR3 reads CASSIDRGYEQYF. The DNA for the CDR3 is TGTGCCAGTAGTATAGACCGCGGCTACGAGCAGTACTTC.

This sequence joins TRBV6-5 and TRBJ1-1; 11 bases map to TRBD1. The V segment lost 3 bases and the J segment 4 bases; nucleotides outside the gene matches: 4. Germline V lookup: CDR1 MNHEY, CDR2 SVGAGI. This CDR3 region has 15 residues. The CDR3 DNA follows: TGTGCCAGCAGTTATGGGACAGGGGGGGTCACTGAAGCTTTCTTT. Translation: CASSYGTGGVTEAFF.

In DNA, the CDR3 is TGTGCCAGCAGCCAAAGCTCCTACGAGCAGTACTTC. Translated: CASSQSSYEQYF. V usage is TRBV7-9 and J usage is TRBJ2-7; no firm D call. Trimming stripped 5 bases from V and 0 bases from J, with 5 bases between. This CDR3 has 12 amino acids. Germline values: CDR1 SEHNR, CDR2 FQNEAQ (reference sequence).

This chain connects TRBV10-1 to TRBJ2-3, with D maybe TRBD2 (5 bases). Germline lookup yields CDR1 WNHNN and CDR2 SYGVQD (reference sequence). V lost 4 bases to trimming and J lost 5 bases, with 16 bases between them. CDR3 size: 15 residues. The CDR3, as DNA: TGCGCCAGCAGTGTTCAGGTCGGGGATAGAGATACGCAGTATTTT. Protein product: CASSVQVGDRDTQYF.

The CDR3 here is CASSSGTGGSYEQYF. The CDR3 nucleotides are TGTGCCAGCAGCTCCGGGACAGGGGGTTCCTACGAGCAGTACTTC. J is TRBJ2-7 and V is TRBV5-6; TRBD1 matches at 11 bases. J was trimmed by 1 base and V by 3 bases; bases with no gene match: 3. The CDR3 runs 15 residues. Germline V lookup: CDR1 SGHDT, CDR2 YYEEEE. Combining the CDR3 with reference TRBV5-6 and TRBJ2-7 gives the whole variable domain DAGVTQSPTHLIKTRGQQVTLRCSPKSGHDTVSWYQQALGQGPQFIFQYYEEEERQRGNFPDRFSGHQFPNYSSELNVNALLLGDSALYLCASSSGTGGSYEQYFGPGTRLTVT.

This sequence joins TRBV7-6 and TRBJ2-3; TRBD2 might be the D (6 bases). Germline V gives CDR1 SGHVS, CDR2 FNYEAQ. This CDR3 has 20 residues. Trimming took off 0 bases at V and 2 bases at J, with 24 bases between the two ends. The CDR3 DNA reads as TGTGCCAGCAGCTTAGCGGCCGGGGGTGGAAGGGCTAGCGCCACAGATACGCAGTATTTT. Amino acids: CASSLAAGGGRASATDTQYF.

The chain has TRBV2 and TRBJ2-5, with 9 positions matching TRBD1. The V and J ends lost 6 bases and 5 bases, in that order; junction bases with no gene match: 7. The CDR3 consists of 14 residues. CDR1 and CDR2 from the germline V gene are SNHLY and FYNNEI. CDR3 amino acids: CASSPTGGWETQYF. In DNA, the CDR3 is TGTGCCAGCAGCCCGACAGGGGGTTGGGAGACCCAGTACTTC.

The genes are TRBV5-1 and TRBJ2-3; 8 bases align to TRBD2. The CDR3 is made up of 16 amino acids. V was clipped by 0 bases and J by 3 bases; unmatched bases: 6. CDR1 and CDR2 (germline): SGHRS, YFSETQ. The CDR3 protein is CASSLDWTSRTDTQYF. The CDR3 bases are TGCGCCAGCAGCTTGGACTGGACTAGCAGGACAGATACGCAGTATTTT.

The V and J genes are TRBV25-1 and TRBJ1-1; TRBD1 might be the D (5 bases). Trimming took 3 bases from V and 3 from J, leaving 14 bases between them. Germline values: CDR1 MGHDK, CDR2 SYGVNS. The CDR3 loop spans 15 amino acids. CDR3 in DNA: TGTGCCAGCAGTGATGTGGGCAGGGAGGACACTGAAGCTTTCTTT. This translates into CASSDVGREDTEAFF.

The chain joins TRBV7-2 to TRBJ1-2, with 7 bases that match TRBD1. Germline V gene sequence: CDR1 SGHTA, CDR2 FQGNSA. V lost 2 bases and J lost 1; bases outside the gene matches: 7. This CDR3 has 16 amino acids. CDR3 sequence (DNA): TGTGCCAGCAGCTTAAGTGGACAGGATTATAACTATGGCTACACCTTC. Its protein product is CASSLSGQDYNYGYTF.

This chain joins TRBV5-1 and TRBJ1-1, with D possibly matching TRBD1 (5 bases). CDR1 is SGHRS and CDR2 is YFSETQ in the germline V gene. This CDR3 region has 16 residues. The V end was cut by 0 bases, the J end by 1 base, with 13 bases between. CDR3 DNA: TGCGCCAGCAGCTTGGCCGGCACAGGTCGGAACACTGAAGCTTTCTTT. As protein: CASSLAGTGRNTEAFF.

The chain links TRBV27 to TRBJ2-1; 12 positions match TRBD2. CDR1 is MNHEY and CDR2 is SMNVEV in the germline V gene (reference sequence). The V and J ends lost 5 bases and 3 bases, in that order; junction bases with no gene match: 8. The CDR3 consists of 17 residues. The CDR3 coding sequence is TGTGCCAGCAGTAATGGACTAGCGGGACAGTACTACAATGAGCAGTTCTTC. Translation gives CASSNGLAGQYYNEQFF.

This rearrangement joins TRBV6-5 to TRBJ1-3; D is unresolved. Germline values: CDR1 MNHEY, CDR2 SVGAGI. With 0 bases removed from V and 0 bases from J, the gap between germline ends came to 6 bases. The length of the CDR3 is 15 residues. The CDR3 nucleotides read TGTGCCAGCAGTTACTCACAGACCTCTGGAAACACCATATATTTT. Amino acid sequence: CASSYSQTSGNTIYF.